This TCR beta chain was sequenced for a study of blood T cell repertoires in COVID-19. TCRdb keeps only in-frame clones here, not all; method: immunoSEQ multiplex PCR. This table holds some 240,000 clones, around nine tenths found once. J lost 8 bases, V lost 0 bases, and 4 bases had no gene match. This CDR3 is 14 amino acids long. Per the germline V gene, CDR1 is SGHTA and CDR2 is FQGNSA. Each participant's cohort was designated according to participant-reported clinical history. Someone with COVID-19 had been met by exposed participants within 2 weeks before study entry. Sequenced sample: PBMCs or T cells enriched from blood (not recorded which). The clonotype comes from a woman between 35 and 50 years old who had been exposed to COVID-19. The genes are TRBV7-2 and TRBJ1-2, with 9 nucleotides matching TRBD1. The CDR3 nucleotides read TGTGCCAGCAGCTTAGCTAGCACAGGGGGCGGCTACACCTTC. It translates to CASSLASTGGGYTF.